One TCR beta chain is described in this entry. The method was immunoSEQ multiplex PCR; TCRdb's version includes in-frame clones alone and lacks a portion of them. This table has tens of thousands of clones, approximately 90% appearing once. The data were obtained in a study of control samples from healthy donors and cancer patients. Looked up from germline, CDR1 is KGHSH and CDR2 is LQKENI. Trimming took off 3 bases at V and 4 bases at J, with 2 bases between the two ends. This CDR3 is 11 amino acids long. The source is a woman aged 55-70 years with head and neck cancer. Sequences were obtained from PBMCs. The chain joins TRBV18 to TRBJ2-3, with no clear D. The CDR3: CASSPADTQYF. CDR3 bases: TGTGCCAGCTCACCGGCAGATACGCAGTATTTT.